Sequencing of this T cell receptor (beta chain) was carried out in a study of blood T cell repertoires in COVID-19. The assay was immunoSEQ multiplex PCR, and TCRdb's table has in-frame clones only and misses some. Of 150,000 to 200,000 clones listed, about four fifths are singletons. The germline V and J ends were trimmed by 5 bases and 4 bases, with 20 bases remaining between them. Germline values: CDR1 SGHVS, CDR2 FQNEAQ. The CDR3 length is 16 residues. Material for sequencing was PBMCs or T cells enriched from blood (not recorded which). The gene calls are TRBV7-8 and TRBJ1-1, with D uncertain. The TCR originated in a woman in her sixties who had recovered from COVID-19. The DNA of the CDR3 is TGTGCCAGCAGCACGTTAGCCGCCCAGTTGGGCACTGAAGCTTTCTTT. This codes for CASSTLAAQLGTEAFF.